These 14 T cell receptor beta chains originate from one sample sequenced in a study of blood T cell repertoires in COVID-19. TCRdb's table, derived via immunoSEQ multiplex PCR, lists solely in-frame clones and lacks some. The table lists 320,000 or so clones, approximately 81% of them singletons. Sequences were obtained from PBMCs or T cells enriched from blood (not recorded which). The receptors were gathered from a woman aged 25 to 39 who had been exposed to COVID-19.

The count of this clone is one. V is TRBV19 and J is TRBJ2-1, with 9 bases aligning to TRBD1. The CDR3 has 14 residues. V lost 10 bases, J lost 3 bases, and 7 bases stayed unmatched. The germline gives CDR1 LNHDA, CDR2 SQIVND (reference sequence). The CDR3 sequence is CATRQGGSYNEQFF. The CDR3, as DNA: TGTGCCACCAGACAGGGGGGAAGCTACAATGAGCAGTTCTTC.

The rearrangement joins TRBV23-1 to TRBJ1-1, with D maybe TRBD1 (5 bases). TRBV23-1 qualifies as an ORF whose function is uncertain. The V and J ends lost 0 bases and 0 bases respectively, with 17 bases between them. The CDR3 consists of 18 residues. The CDR3 loop is CASSQSRQWQGMNTEAFF. CDR3 in DNA: TGCGCCAGCAGTCAATCACGACAATGGCAGGGTATGAACACTGAAGCTTTCTTT.

The chain links TRBV6-2 or TRBV6-3 to TRBJ2-5; D may be TRBD1 (6 bases). Per germline, CDR1 MNHEY and CDR2 SVGEGT. The V and J ends lost 6 bases and 10 bases respectively, with 15 bases between them. The CDR3 loop spans 12 amino acids. The CDR3 sequence: CASSDPRQVQYF. CDR3 coding DNA: TGTGCCAGCAGCGATCCGAGACAGGTCCAGTACTTC.

This sequence joins TRBV5-4 and TRBJ1-1, with D possibly TRBD1 on 5 matching bases. Germline loops: CDR1 SGHNT, CDR2 YYREEE (reference sequence). The CDR3 loop spans 14 amino acids. Trimming took off 0 bases at V and 4 bases at J, with 10 bases between the two ends. Here the CDR3 DNA reads TGTGCCAGCAGCTTGGATCGGGGGAGCACTGAAGCTTTCTTT. Translated: CASSLDRGSTEAFF.

This sequence joins TRBV19 and TRBJ2-7, with a weak D call TRBD2 (6 bases). CDR3 length equals 13 residues. The V gene lost 4 bases and the J gene lost 1 base, with 8 bases spanning the gap. CDR1 is LNHDA, CDR2 SQIVND, per germline (reference sequence). The CDR3 spells CASSNGGSYEQYF. CDR3 DNA sequence: TGTGCCAGTAGTAACGGGGGATCCTACGAGCAGTACTTC.

This clone was found many times. The chain combines TRBV4-1 with TRBJ1-2, with D tentatively TRBD1 (6 bases). This CDR3 spans 17 amino acids. CDR1 and CDR2 from the germline V gene are MGHRA and YSYEKL. V lost 1 base and J 7 bases, leaving 22 bases between the germline ends. CDR3 region: CASSQGLRAGAGGGYTF. In DNA form, the CDR3 reads TGCGCCAGCAGCCAAGGGTTGAGGGCAGGGGCAGGTGGTGGCTACACCTTC.

The chain carries TRBV3-1 (or the pseudogene TRBV3-2) and TRBJ2-5, with TRBD2 matching 9 bases. This CDR3 region has 17 residues. V dropped 1 base and J dropped 4; count of bases not matched to a gene: 10. CDR1 and CDR2 (germline): LGHDT, YNNKEL (reference sequence). CDR3 region: CASSQGGGAAYLETQYF. The CDR3 DNA reads TGTGCCAGCAGCCAAGGCGGGGGGGCTGCTTACTTAGAGACCCAGTACTTC.

The chain combines TRBV27 with TRBJ2-7, with a weak D call TRBD2 (5 bases). Trimming removed 6 bases at V and 1 base at J, with 19 bases between. CDR1 MNHEY and CDR2 SMNVEV come from the germline V gene (reference sequence). This CDR3 has 16 residues. CDR3 in amino acids: CASSSHRLSNSYEQYF. The DNA for the CDR3 is TGTGCCAGCAGCTCGCACCGACTATCAAATTCCTACGAGCAGTACTTC.

The rearrangement links TRBV7-9 to TRBJ2-7, with TRBD2 matching over 7 bases. Germline V gene data show CDR1 as SEHNR and CDR2 as FQNEAQ (reference sequence). There are 12 residues in the CDR3. Trimming cost V 5 bases and J 3 bases; bases outside gene matches: 1. The CDR3 is CASSRTSYEQYF. The CDR3 DNA follows: TGTGCCAGCAGCCGGACTAGCTACGAGCAGTACTTC. Full variable domain (remainder filled in from reference TRBV7-9 and TRBJ2-7): DTGVSQNPRHKITKRGQNVTFRCDPISEHNRLYWYRQTLGQGPEFLTYFQNEAQLEKSRLLSDRFSAERPKGSFSTLEIQRTEQGDSAMYLCASSRTSYEQYFGPGTRLTVT.

The chain is built from TRBV9 and TRBJ2-5; 12 bases line up with TRBD2. From germline, CDR1 is SGDLS and CDR2 YYNGEE. Trimming cost V 3 bases and J 4 bases; bases outside gene matches: 4. The CDR3 sequence is 15 residues long. CDR3 region: CASSARTSGAETQYF. In nucleotides, the CDR3 is TGTGCCAGCAGCGCTCGGACTAGCGGGGCAGAGACCCAGTACTTC.

This clone was counted a few times. The sample contains more than one DNA sequence encoding this CDR3. The rearrangement uses TRBV28 and TRBJ1-2; 7 positions agree with TRBD1. The V gene's germline CDR1 is MDHEN and CDR2 SYDVKM. Trimming took 6 bases from V and 8 from J; bases not matched to a gene: 6. The CDR3 sequence is 12 residues long. CDR3 residues: CASSPGTVGYTF. Written as DNA, the CDR3 is TGTGCCAGCAGCCCTGGGACAGTCGGCTACACCTTC.

This chain connects TRBV7-2 to TRBJ1-5, with D tentatively TRBD1 (6 bases). CDR1 is SGHTA and CDR2 is FQGNSA in the germline V gene. CDR3 size: 14 residues. V was pared by 4 bases and J by 3 bases, with 10 bases between. CDR3 sequence reads: CASSSDSTNQPQHF. As DNA, the CDR3 is TGTGCCAGCAGCTCGGACAGTACCAATCAGCCCCAGCATTTT.

The chain carries TRBV19 and TRBJ2-7; 8 bases are a match to TRBD1. The CDR3 has 15 residues. CDR1 is LNHDA and CDR2 is SQIVND in the germline V gene (reference sequence). V was clipped by 5 bases and J by 2 bases; unmatched bases: 8. CDR3 nucleotide sequence: TGTGCCAGTAGTGTCGGGACAGGCCCTACCTACGAGCAGTACTTC. It translates to CASSVGTGPTYEQYF.

J is TRBJ1-6 and V is TRBV30, with 8 nucleotides matching TRBD1. The CDR3 has 15 residues. V lost 2 bases and J lost 3; bases outside the gene matches: 3. CDR1 and CDR2 (germline): GTSNPN, SVGIG (reference sequence). This CDR3 is CAWSRTGFYNSPLHF. The CDR3, as DNA: TGTGCCTGGAGTAGGACAGGGTTCTATAATTCACCCCTCCACTTT.